Presented here are 16 T cell receptor beta chains from one specimen sequenced in a study of neurological immune-mediated disorders. TCRdb processed the 5' RACE reads anew with MiXCR; each CDR3 protein has one entry. The sample shows 35,000 to 40,000 distinct CDR3 sequences, approximately 10% of them seen only once. The specimen sequenced was CD4+ T cells from blood. The receptors here all came from a woman under 40 with HTLV-1-associated myelopathy (HAM/TSP).

This clonotype was seen at least ten times. This sequence joins TRBV5-4 and TRBJ2-2, with a possible D match to TRBD1 (6 bases). Trimming removed 2 bases from V and 3 bases from J, with 8 bases in between. The germline V gene has CDR1 SGHNT and CDR2 YYREEE (reference sequence). CDR3 size: 14 residues. The CDR3 protein is CASSFDRHTGELFF. As DNA, the CDR3 is TGTGCCAGCAGCTTCGACAGGCACACCGGGGAGCTGTTTTTT.

This clonotype has ten or more counts. V is TRBV3-1 and J is TRBJ1-3; D may be TRBD1 (5 bases). V was cut by 1 base and J by 0 bases, with 16 bases left in between. The CDR3 has 18 residues. Germline CDR1 LGHDT, CDR2 YNNKEL (reference sequence). The chain's CDR3 is CASSQGRGRRVSGNTIYF. CDR3 DNA: TGTGCCAGCAGCCAAGGTCGGGGCCGACGCGTCTCTGGAAACACCATATATTTT.

This clonotype was observed at least ten times. This sequence joins TRBV5-1 and TRBJ2-2; D remains ambiguous. Deletions cut 0 bases from V and 2 bases from J, with 8 bases between. The CDR3 totals 15 residues. The germline V gene encodes CDR1 SGHRS and CDR2 YFSETQ. The CDR3 reads CASSLGQRNTGELFF. In nucleotides, the CDR3 is TGCGCCAGCAGCTTGGGGCAGAGAAACACCGGGGAGCTGTTTTTT.

Many counts were recorded for this clonotype. V usage is TRBV7-2 and J usage is TRBJ2-1; either TRBD1 or TRBD2 may fit D (5 bases each). Germline lookup yields CDR1 SGHTA and CDR2 FQGNSA. This CDR3 is 14 amino acids long. Trimming took off 2 bases at V and 6 bases at J, with 11 bases between the two ends. The CDR3 region is CASSLFGAVNEQFF. Written as DNA, the CDR3 is TGTGCCAGCAGCTTATTCGGGGCCGTCAATGAGCAGTTCTTC.

This clonotype appeared many times. The chain carries TRBV10-3 and TRBJ2-3; maybe TRBD2 (5 bases). V was trimmed by 0 bases and J by 2 bases, leaving 9 bases between them. This CDR3 region has 15 residues. The germline CDR1 and CDR2 sequences are ENHRY and SYGVKD. The CDR3, as DNA: TGTGCCATCAGTGAGTCGCAGCGGAACACAGATACGCAGTATTTT. Translating gives CAISESQRNTDTQYF.

This clonotype has at least ten counts. The chain is built from TRBV5-1 and TRBJ1-6; the match to TRBD1 covers 8 bases. The CDR3 has 15 residues. The ends lost 0 bases at V and 7 bases at J; junction bases unmatched: 3. Germline V lookup: CDR1 SGHRS, CDR2 YFSETQ. The CDR3 sequence: CASSLAGTGNSPLHF. CDR3 coding DNA: TGCGCCAGCAGCTTGGCCGGGACAGGCAATTCACCCCTCCACTTT.

In this sample, this clonotype turned up many times. The chain couples TRBV11-2 to TRBJ1-3; 7 positions match TRBD1. Unmatched junction bases numbered 10, after V lost 5 bases and J lost 3 bases. The CDR3 consists of 16 residues. Per the germline V gene, CDR1 is SGHAT and CDR2 is FQNNGV. The CDR3 nucleotides are TGTGCCAGCAGCCTATTACAGGGGTCACTTGGAAACACCATATATTTT. This sequence encodes CASSLLQGSLGNTIYF.

This clonotype appeared many times. The CDR3 DNA follows: TGTGCCAGCAGTAGCTCCCACGCAGATACGCAGTATTTT. It encodes CASSSSHADTQYF. The chain links TRBV2 to TRBJ2-3, with no clear D. The germline V gene has CDR1 SNHLY and CDR2 FYNNEI. The V end was cut by 5 bases, the J end by 4 bases, with 10 bases between. This CDR3 spans 13 amino acids.

In this sample, this clonotype turned up many times. An end of the junction does not agree with germline; a read error may underlie this. The rearrangement uses TRBV6-1 and TRBJ1-2; D unclear. This CDR3 contains 13 residues. The V gene's germline CDR1 is MNHNS and CDR2 SASEGT. CDR3 bases: TGTGCCAGCAGCGAAGGAACCCACTATGGCTACACCTTC. The encoded protein is CASSEGTHYGYTF.

At least ten counts were recorded for this clonotype. The CDR3 sequence is CSARLGLVVLDPGELFF. Here the CDR3 DNA reads TGCAGTGCTCGGTTGGGGCTAGTGGTATTGGATCCCGGGGAGCTGTTTTTT. This chain joins TRBV20-1 and TRBJ2-2, with D perhaps TRBD1 (5 bases). This CDR3 has 17 amino acids. The germline CDR1 and CDR2 sequences are DFQATT and SNEGSKA (reference sequence). The V gene lost 5 bases and the J gene lost 6 bases, with 25 bases spanning the gap.

Many counts were recorded for this clonotype. The rearrangement uses TRBV12-3 or TRBV12-4 and TRBJ1-2; D not certain. V shed 6 bases and J shed 4 bases, with 15 bases lying between them. The CDR3 spans 14 residues. In nucleotides, the CDR3 is TGTGCCAGCAGCGACCAATTAGGGTTCTATGGCTACACCTTC. Translation: CASSDQLGFYGYTF.

This clonotype was counted ten times or more. The CDR3 sequence is CATSDTGTGVYEQYF. In DNA, the CDR3 is TGTGCCACCAGTGATACCGGGACAGGAGTCTACGAGCAGTACTTC. J is TRBJ2-7 and V is TRBV24-1; TRBD1 aligns across 8 bases. This CDR3 is 15 amino acids long. Trimming at V came to 3 bases and at J to 3 bases, leaving 6 bases not matched to a gene. From germline, CDR1 is KGHDR and CDR2 SFDVKD.

Ten or more counts support this clonotype. J is TRBJ1-2 and V is TRBV20-1; D possibly corresponds to TRBD1 (6 bases). Germline V gene data show CDR1 as DFQATT and CDR2 as SNEGSKA (reference sequence). V lost 6 bases to trimming and J lost 8 bases, with 19 bases between them. This CDR3 region has 13 residues. CDR3 sequence (DNA): TGCAGTGCGCGTACAGGGATTGCGGTGGGCTACACCTTC. This translates into CSARTGIAVGYTF.

This clonotype was recorded many times. CDR3 protein: CSAPTGRGRSYTF. As DNA, the CDR3 is TGCAGTGCCCCGACGGGCAGGGGCCGCAGCTACACCTTC. The gene calls are TRBV20-1 and TRBJ1-2; TRBD1 might be the D (6 bases). Trimming pared 6 bases from V and 9 bases from J, leaving 20 bases between. This CDR3 has 13 residues. Germline assignment: CDR1 DFQATT and CDR2 SNEGSKA (reference sequence).

In this sample, this clonotype turned up many times. The genes are TRBV6-5 and TRBJ1-5; a possible D gene is TRBD1 (6 bases). The germline gives CDR1 MNHEY, CDR2 SVGAGI. The CDR3 totals 15 residues. V lost 2 bases to trimming and J lost 3 bases, with 11 bases between them. CDR3 bases: TGTGCCAGCAGTTACGGCCAGGGGACCAATCAGCCCCAGCATTTT. This translates into CASSYGQGTNQPQHF.

This clonotype was seen at least ten times. The genes are TRBV5-1 and TRBJ2-2; 7 positions match TRBD1. This CDR3 region has 15 residues. Germline values: CDR1 SGHRS, CDR2 YFSETQ. Trimming at V came to 7 bases and at J to 4 bases, leaving 10 bases not matched to a gene. CDR3 amino acids: CASLRTGSGTGELFF. Written as DNA, the CDR3 is TGCGCCAGCCTAAGGACAGGTTCGGGCACCGGGGAGCTGTTTTTT.